The source of this T cell receptor beta chain is a study of beta chain features in type 1 diabetes. Study-wide results and limits: Naive, central memory and regulatory TCRB repertoires appeared more similar among patients than healthy donors.

Averaging approximately 120 mL, one heparinised blood draw came from each individual donor. Via the markers CD45RO/CCR7/CD25/CD127/CD95/CD27, stem cell-like memory, regulatory, central memory and naive CD4+ cells were sorted. Germline V gene sequence: CDR1 MNHEY, CDR2 SVGAGI. Trimming removed 4 bases at V and 4 bases at J, with 8 bases between. This CDR3 spans 12 amino acids. What was sequenced were expressed TCRB transcripts, since all of the isolated RNA had been reverse transcribed. There were about 3.6 million reads on average in the naive, central memory and regulatory T cell samples. Generated by immunoSEQ multiplex PCR, the TCRdb table keeps only in-frame clones and is missing some. The table has more than 300,000 clones, roughly 12% seen once. This clone was counted a few times. Its antigen is currently unknown.

The chain joins TRBV6-5 to TRBJ2-7; D is ambiguous. The clonotype comes from a man aged 18 to 29 in good health. The sample consisted of naive CD4+ T cells from blood. CDR3 protein: CASSLLEYEQYF. CDR3 bases: TGTGCCAGCAGTTTGTTGGAGTACGAGCAGTACTTC.